This section outlines one T cell receptor beta chain sequence together with its context. The antigen is undetermined. Some clones are missing from TCRdb's copy, which holds only in-frame ones; the method was immunoSEQ multiplex PCR. In the table there are approximately 170,000 clones, 84% of which are singletons. This specimen belongs to a study of cytomegalovirus exposure and HLA in healthy donors. Study-level points and caveats: The study recorded about 150 TCR beta chains that were cytomegalovirus-associated.

Sequencing input: PBMCs. This TCR was recovered from a man younger than 45 in good health and CMV-seropositive.

The DNA of the CDR3 is TGTGCCAGCAGTTTATGGCATTTGGGCACAGATACGCAGTATTTT. Residues: CASSLWHLGTDTQYF. The rearrangement uses TRBV27 and TRBJ2-3; D gene unclear. This CDR3 is 15 amino acids long. Trimming left V 1 base short and J 1 base short, with 9 bases between. Germline V gene lookup returns CDR1 MNHEY and CDR2 SMNVEV (reference sequence).